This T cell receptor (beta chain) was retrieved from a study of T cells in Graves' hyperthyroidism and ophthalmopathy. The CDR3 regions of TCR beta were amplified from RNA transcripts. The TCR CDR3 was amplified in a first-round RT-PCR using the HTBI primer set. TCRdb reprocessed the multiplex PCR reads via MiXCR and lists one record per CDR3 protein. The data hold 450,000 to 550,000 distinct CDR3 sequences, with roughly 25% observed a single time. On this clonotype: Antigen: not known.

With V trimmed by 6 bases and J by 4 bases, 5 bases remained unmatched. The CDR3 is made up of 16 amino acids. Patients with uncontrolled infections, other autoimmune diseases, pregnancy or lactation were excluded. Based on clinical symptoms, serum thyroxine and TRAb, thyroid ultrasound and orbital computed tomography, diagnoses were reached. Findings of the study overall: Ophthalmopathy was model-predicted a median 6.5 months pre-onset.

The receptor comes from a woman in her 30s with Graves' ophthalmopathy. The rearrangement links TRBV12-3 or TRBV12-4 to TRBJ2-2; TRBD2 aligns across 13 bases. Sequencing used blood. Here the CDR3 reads CASRDGTSGTTGELFF. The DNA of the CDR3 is TGTGCCAGCAGAGACGGGACTAGCGGGACCACCGGGGAGCTGTTTTTT.